This T cell receptor beta chain stems from a study of blood T cells in healthy people across ages. The study's findings and limits: Estimated diversity, derived from one million T cells, was regarded as an underestimate. Nothing was known about donor CMV status, and this possibly confounded expanded clonotype changes.

Trimming stripped 2 bases from V and 9 bases from J, with 9 bases between. The CDR3 consists of 13 residues. Germline V gene sequence: CDR1 SGHRS, CDR2 YFSETQ. Regarding this clonotype: Its target is not known.

Alongside a J-beta primer mix, a sample-barcoded 5' primer served in a second PCR lasting roughly 6 to 11 cycles. TCRdb itself ran the 5' RACE reads through MiXCR, one entry per CDR3 protein. The sample consists of some 1.5 million distinct CDR3 sequences, under 30% of them appearing once. Sequencing used blood. The source of this sequence is a woman aged 25 to 39 in good health. The V and J genes are TRBV5-1 and TRBJ1-6; D gene unclear. The CDR3 region is CASSLDSGSPLHF. The CDR3 nucleotides read TGCGCCAGCAGCTTAGATAGCGGTTCACCCCTCCACTTT.